The present entry profiles one T cell receptor beta chain with its context. The data stem from a study of OX40 agonist ivuxolimab in advanced cancers. Study-level information: The treatment was a fully human IgG2 OX40 agonist, ivuxolimab.

J was trimmed by 7 bases and V by 3 bases; bases with no gene match: 7. The CDR3 runs 14 residues. Looked up from germline, CDR1 is SGDLS and CDR2 is YYNGEE. The data were produced by immunoSEQ multiplex PCR, yet TCRdb's version contains in-frame clones alone and is incomplete. Of about 31,000 clones listed, roughly 86% were seen once; the top ten hold about 54%. Sequencing used CD4+ or CD8+ T cells sorted from blood, obtained in a trial of the OX40 agonist ivuxolimab. The receptor's source is an adult with an advanced solid tumor such as melanoma, head and neck, liver or kidney cancer. This chain connects TRBV9 to TRBJ1-5; TRBD1 aligns across 7 bases. CDR3: CASSETGIQQPQHF. The CDR3 DNA sequence: TGTGCCAGCAGCGAGACAGGGATCCAACAGCCCCAGCATTTT.